The clone carrying this TCR beta chain was picked up one time. The target antigen is unknown. The V and J ends lost 0 bases and 5 bases respectively, with 5 bases between them. Germline V gene lookup returns CDR1 MGHRA and CDR2 YSYEKL. This CDR3 spans 13 amino acids. These data are taken from a study of T cell clonotyping in hematopoietic cell transplantation. The study, taken as a whole, reports: Higher Inverse Simpson Index values in graft donor and pretransplant recipient predicted broader posttransplant TCR diversity. Recipient TCR diversity dropped after transplant; expanded clonotypes rose from day 30 to 180. Few recipient clonotypes overlapped donors; over 95% were de novo at given depth. CD4 and CD8 repertoire contributions could not be separated without sorting.

The time point here: recipient sample about 28 days before transplant, after cytoreduction. Repertoires were generated with immunoSEQ multiplex PCR, while TCRdb's copy carries only in-frame clones and drops some. The table has more than 70,000 clones, about 96% seen once. This receptor was identified in a woman in her fifties or sixties with acute myeloid leukemia. Some clones in this sample may be carry-over from other donors' samples. V is TRBV4-1 and J is TRBJ1-3; D is undetermined. Material: peripheral blood mononuclear cells, obtained before stem cell transplant. CDR3 sequence reads: CASSQDRRNTIYF. DNA of the CDR3: TGCGCCAGCAGCCAAGATAGGAGAAACACCATATATTTT.